This TCR beta chain was recovered during a study of CD8 T cells in Susac syndrome. Regarding the study as a whole: In total CD8+ repertoires, roughly 16 Susac-specific public clones were found, and CD8+ TEMRA repertoires had about 5.

A remark on this clonotype: Its cognate antigen is unknown.

RNA amounts of roughly 0.45 to 1 ug underwent reverse transcription with random hexamers. TCRdb called the immunoSEQ multiplex PCR reads again in MiXCR, with one record for every CDR3 protein. The data show about 120,000 distinct CDR3 sequences, around 94% seen once. Deletions cut 3 bases from V and 7 bases from J, with 25 bases between. The germline gives CDR1 SNHLY, CDR2 FYNNEI. There are 18 residues in the CDR3. J is TRBJ2-1 and V is TRBV2; weak D call: TRBD1 (6 bases). The sample comprised CD8+ T cells from PBMCs. The receptor's source is a human donor with Susac syndrome. As DNA, the CDR3 is TGTGCCAGCAGTGATCCCAGGGGAGATAAGGTCGGTGGTAATGAGCAGTTCTTC. This encodes CASSDPRGDKVGGNEQFF.